This TCR beta chain derives from a study of blood T cells in healthy people across ages. Study background: About one barcoded beta molecule per two T cells came from capture by template switching.

For this clonotype: The antigen remains undetermined.

The germline V gene has CDR1 DFQATT and CDR2 SNEGSKA (reference sequence). The CDR3 contains 15 residues. Deletions cut 1 base from V and 3 bases from J, with 14 bases between. General observations from the study: It was not known whether donors were CMV positive (a possible confounder of expanded clonotype changes). Donors of long life had a larger count of naive CD4+ cells and greater diversity than aged donors.

A J-beta primer mix and a sample-barcoded 5' primer were used in a second PCR of about 7 to 12 cycles. Via MiXCR, TCRdb re-called the 5' RACE reads, giving one row per CDR3 protein. The sample holds hundreds of thousands of distinct CDR3 sequences, about 59% seen once. The sample consisted of blood. The V gene is TRBV20-1, the J gene TRBJ2-3, with D unclear. The receptor was isolated from a man aged 25-45 years in good health. CDR3 sequence reads: CSARGSPVGTDTQYF. As DNA, the CDR3 is TGCAGTGCTAGAGGGTCTCCGGTGGGAACAGATACGCAGTATTTT.